Below, one TCR beta chain is given with its context. V gave up 6 bases and J gave up 0 bases; unmatched junction bases: 2. CDR3 size: 14 residues. Germline lookup yields CDR1 MNHEY and CDR2 SMNVEV (reference sequence). The data belong to a study of T cell changes during pregnancy in multiple sclerosis. The assay was immunoSEQ multiplex PCR, and TCRdb's table has in-frame clones only and misses some. The sample holds tens of thousands of clones, 89% seen once. Specimen: CD8+ T cells from peripheral blood mononuclear cells, collected in the second trimester of pregnancy. The rearrangement joins TRBV27 to TRBJ2-3, with 8 bases lining up with TRBD2. The source is a female donor with multiple sclerosis, enrolled in a pregnancy study. The CDR3 is CASSGGASTDTQYF. The CDR3 nucleotides read TGTGCCAGCAGCGGGGGGGCGAGCACAGATACGCAGTATTTT.